This TCR beta chain was sequenced during a study of Graves' ophthalmopathy and Graves' hyperthyroidism. On the study more broadly: Stable hyperthyroidism was defined by absence of ophthalmopathy within 18 months of follow-up. Study-level points and caveats: Blood also carried most expanded thyroid clonotypes exceeding 0.001 frequency. With just under 90% sensitivity and around 81% specificity, a 13-signature model separated ophthalmopathy from stable hyperthyroidism.

This clonotype was recorded a few times. No antigen is known for it. CDR1 is SGHAT, CDR2 FQNNGV, per germline. Trimming at V came to 5 bases and at J to 1 base, leaving 4 bases not matched to a gene. This CDR3 spans 15 amino acids. CDR3 regions of TCR beta were amplified from RNA transcripts. In the first round, RT-PCR was carried out with HTBI primers, and a multiplex PCR formed the second round. Via MiXCR, TCRdb re-called the multiplex PCR reads, giving one row per CDR3 protein. The repertoire has over a million distinct CDR3 sequences, about two fifths of them found once; the top ten carry approximately 12%.

The source of this sequence is an adult man with Graves' hyperthyroidism. Sequencing used peripheral blood or thyroid tissue (not recorded which). J is TRBJ1-4 and V is TRBV11-2; 7 nucleotides align to TRBD1. In nucleotides, the CDR3 is TGTGCCAGCAGCCTGGGACAGCGAACTAATGAAAAACTGTTTTTT. As protein: CASSLGQRTNEKLFF. Variable domain in full (rest from reference TRBV11-2 and TRBJ1-4): EAGVAQSPRYKIIEKRQSVAFWCNPISGHATLYWYQQILGQGPKLLIQFQNNGVVDDSQLPKDRFSAERLKGVDSTLKIQPAKLEDSAVYLCASSLGQRTNEKLFFGSGTQLSVL.